This T cell receptor beta chain was sequenced during a study of T cell responses to AZD1222 COVID-19 vaccine. The repertoire was sequenced with immunoSEQ multiplex PCR; TCRdb's copy has only in-frame clones and lacks some. The sample includes about 120,000 clones, 70% to 90% of them seen just once. Trimming removed 3 bases from V and 1 base from J; junction bases left unmatched: 4. The germline V gene encodes CDR1 SGHTA and CDR2 FQGNSA. There are 15 residues in the CDR3. The TCR was taken from an adult in good health. The chain carries TRBV7-2 and TRBJ1-1, with TRBD1 matching 8 bases. Here the sequenced sample was peripheral blood, taken on day 0 of AZD1222 vaccination. CDR3 loop: CASSLLQGENTEAFF. CDR3 nucleotide sequence: TGTGCCAGCAGCTTGCTACAGGGGGAGAACACTGAAGCTTTCTTT.